A single sample is the source of the 8 T cell receptor beta chains below, sequenced in a study of blood T cell repertoires in COVID-19. The data were produced by immunoSEQ multiplex PCR, yet TCRdb's version contains in-frame clones alone and is incomplete. The profile shows about 150,000 clones, 75% to 85% of them singletons. Sequenced sample: peripheral blood. These receptors all come from a woman in her forties or fifties in a cohort sampled during active or convalescent COVID-19.

This clone was seen once. For the CDR3, the DNA is TGTGCCAGCAGCTTACCTACAGGGTCTGAAGCTTTCTTT. Protein product: CASSLPTGSEAFF. This sequence joins TRBV7-9 and TRBJ1-1, with TRBD1 as a possible D gene (6 bases). Trimming shortened V by 2 bases and J by 6 bases, and 10 bases separated the two germline ends. This CDR3 is built from 13 residues. Germline V gene data show CDR1 as SEHNR and CDR2 as FQNEAQ (reference sequence). Looking up the rest from reference TRBV7-9 and TRBJ1-1 gives the full variable domain: DTGVSQNPRHKITKRGQNVTFRCDPISEHNRLYWYRQTLGQGPEFLTYFQNEAQLEKSRLLSDRFSAERPKGSFSTLEIQRTEQGDSAMYLCASSLPTGSEAFFGQGTRLTVV.

The chain recombines TRBV5-1 with TRBJ1-1; tentative D call: TRBD1 (5 bases). The germline CDR1 and CDR2 sequences are SGHRS and YFSETQ. The CDR3 consists of 13 residues. V was clipped by 6 bases and J by 7 bases, with 16 bases between them. CDR3 bases: TGCGCCAGCAACCCGGGGGGGAATTATGAAGCTTTCTTT. The encoded protein is CASNPGGNYEAFF.

The CDR3 DNA reads as TGTGCCAGCAGCTCACACAGGGGGCCCTTCTATGGCTACACCTTC. Translated, it gives CASSSHRGPFYGYTF. This rearrangement joins TRBV27 to TRBJ1-2; 9 bases align to TRBD1. CDR1 is MNHEY, CDR2 SMNVEV, per germline (reference sequence). Trimming took 6 bases from V and 4 from J; bases not matched to a gene: 9. The CDR3 length is 15 residues.

The rearrangement uses TRBV20-1 and TRBJ2-3, with no clear D. Germline V CDR1 and CDR2: DFQATT, SNEGSKA (reference sequence). Between the trimmed V and J ends, which lost 3 bases and 4 bases, there was a span of 23 bases. The CDR3 has 17 amino acids. The CDR3 is CSASLGYSTKLADTQYF. In DNA, the CDR3 is TGCAGTGCTAGTCTCGGGTACTCCACTAAGTTGGCAGATACGCAGTATTTT.

This clone was observed a few times. The V and J genes are TRBV18 and TRBJ1-4; no reliable D call. Germline V gives CDR1 KGHSH, CDR2 LQKENI. This CDR3 spans 14 amino acids. Trimming took 5 bases from V and 6 from J, leaving 13 bases between them. This CDR3 is CASSVGTVDEKLFF. Here the CDR3 DNA reads TGTGCCAGCTCAGTCGGTACAGTGGATGAAAAACTGTTTTTT.

The rearrangement uses TRBV6-5 and TRBJ1-2; possible D gene TRBD1, 6 bases. Germline-derived CDR1 and CDR2 are MNHEY and SVGAGI. Between the trimmed V and J ends, which lost 7 bases and 5 bases, there was a span of 11 bases. This CDR3 spans 12 amino acids. The CDR3 region has the DNA TGTGCCAGCAAACAGGGCCCTTATGGCTACACCTTC. Encoded protein: CASKQGPYGYTF.

This chain uses TRBV6-4 with TRBJ2-3, with D perhaps matching TRBD1 (5 bases). Per the germline V gene, CDR1 is MRHNA and CDR2 is SNTAGT. V lost 6 bases and J 2 bases, leaving 9 bases between the germline ends. The CDR3 loop spans 13 amino acids. Here the CDR3 DNA reads TGTGCCAGCAGGGGGCTCGACACAGATACGCAGTATTTT. Its protein is CASRGLDTDTQYF.

The chain has TRBV30 and TRBJ2-1; 7 bases fit TRBD2. The CDR3 has 14 residues. V gave up 0 bases and J gave up 7 bases; unmatched junction bases: 6. CDR1 is GTSNPN, CDR2 SVGIG, per germline (reference sequence). In nucleotides, the CDR3 is TGTGCCTGGAGTGTAGCGGGAATGGGGAATGAGCAGTTCTTC. Translated, it gives CAWSVAGMGNEQFF.